This TCR beta chain was profiled in a study of vaccination and CD4 T cells after COVID-19. The Oncomine TCR Beta short-read assay sequenced DNA from cultured CD4+ T cells. MiXCR, run by TCRdb on the PCR reads, gives a single entry per CDR3 protein. The data show about 18,000 distinct CDR3 sequences, less than 85% seen once. This CDR3 region has 14 residues. V lost 4 bases to trimming and J lost 9 bases; unmatched junction nucleotides: 4. Per germline, CDR1 MNHEY and CDR2 SMNVEV (reference sequence). Indicated treatment: approximately 9-day PBMC culture with coronavirus spike peptide pools or control peptides (ViraFEST assay). A remark on this clonotype: Its antigen is not identified.

The sample consisted of CD4+ T cells from blood, cultured in vitro. The rearrangement uses TRBV27 and TRBJ1-6; TRBD1 matches 9 bases. The origin of this receptor is a human donor who had recovered from COVID-19. The CDR3 nucleotides read TGTGCCAGCAGTTCCGGGACAGGGAGTTCACCCCTCCACTTT. It translates to CASSSGTGSSPLHF.